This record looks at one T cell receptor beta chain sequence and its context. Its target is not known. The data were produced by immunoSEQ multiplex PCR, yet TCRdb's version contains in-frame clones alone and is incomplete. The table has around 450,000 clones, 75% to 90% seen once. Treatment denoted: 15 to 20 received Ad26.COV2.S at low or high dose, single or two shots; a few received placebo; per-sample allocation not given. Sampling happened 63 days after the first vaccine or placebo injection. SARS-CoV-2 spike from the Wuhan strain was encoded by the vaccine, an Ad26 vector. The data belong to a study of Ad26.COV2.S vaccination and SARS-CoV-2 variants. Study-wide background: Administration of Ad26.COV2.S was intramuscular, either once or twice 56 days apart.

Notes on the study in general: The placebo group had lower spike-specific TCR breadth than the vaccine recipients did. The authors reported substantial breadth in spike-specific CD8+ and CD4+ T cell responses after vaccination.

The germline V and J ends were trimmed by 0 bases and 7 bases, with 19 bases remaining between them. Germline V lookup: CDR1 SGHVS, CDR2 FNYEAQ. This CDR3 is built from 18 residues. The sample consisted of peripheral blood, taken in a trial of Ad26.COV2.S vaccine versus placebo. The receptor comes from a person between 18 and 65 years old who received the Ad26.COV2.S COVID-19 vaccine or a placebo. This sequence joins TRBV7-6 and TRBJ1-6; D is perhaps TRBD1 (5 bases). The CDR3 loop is CASSLAGSRVADNSPLHF. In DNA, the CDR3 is TGTGCCAGCAGCTTAGCGGGCTCCAGGGTGGCGGACAATTCACCCCTCCACTTT.